The clone carrying this T cell receptor (beta chain) was picked up a small number of times. The target antigen is unknown. The data belong to a study of cytomegalovirus exposure and HLA in healthy donors. Findings of the study overall: The investigators catalogued under 200 TCR beta chains as cytomegalovirus-associated. A later analysis linked a missense variant in DCLRE1C to the trimming of TCR beta V and J genes.

Both 60 Vbeta primers and 13 Jbeta primers went into the PCR. TCRdb keeps only in-frame clones here, not all; method: immunoSEQ multiplex PCR. The sample shows 80,000 to 95,000 clones, about two thirds of them seen only once. CDR3 length: 15 residues. Germline V gene sequence: CDR1 LNHDA, CDR2 SQIVND (reference sequence). V dropped 3 bases and J dropped 2; count of bases not matched to a gene: 3. Sequenced material: PBMCs. This sequence was found in a woman aged 50 to 65 in good health and CMV-seropositive. The chain joins TRBV19 to TRBJ2-1, with 8 bases matching TRBD2. This chain's CDR3 is CASSIGAGAYNEQFF. In nucleotides, the CDR3 is TGTGCCAGTAGTATTGGAGCGGGAGCCTACAATGAGCAGTTCTTC.